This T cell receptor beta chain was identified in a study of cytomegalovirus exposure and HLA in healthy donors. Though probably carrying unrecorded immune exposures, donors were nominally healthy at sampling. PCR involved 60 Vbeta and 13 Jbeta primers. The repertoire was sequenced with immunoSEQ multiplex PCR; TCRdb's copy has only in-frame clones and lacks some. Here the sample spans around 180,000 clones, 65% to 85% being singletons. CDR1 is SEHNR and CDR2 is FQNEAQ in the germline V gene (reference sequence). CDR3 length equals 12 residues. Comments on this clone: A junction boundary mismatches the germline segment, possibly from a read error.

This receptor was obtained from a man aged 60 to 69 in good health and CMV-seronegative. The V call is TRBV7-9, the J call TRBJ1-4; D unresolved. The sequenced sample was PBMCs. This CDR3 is CSSSPSGRKLFF. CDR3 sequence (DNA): TGTTCCAGCAGCCCGAGCGGCAGAAAACTGTTTTTT.